This T cell receptor beta chain emerged from a study of blood T cells in healthy people across ages. This clonotype was recorded a few times. Using a J-beta primer mix together with a sample-barcoded 5' primer, a second PCR was run for roughly 7 to 12 cycles. Each CDR3 protein is one row after TCRdb ran MiXCR on the 5' RACE reads. The sample lists roughly 680,000 distinct CDR3 sequences; around 21% were seen once. This CDR3 contains 16 residues. Germline V gene lookup returns CDR1 SGHRS and CDR2 YFSETQ. Sequenced: blood. The clonotype comes from a man aged 65 to 85 in good health. V gene TRBV5-1 combines with J gene TRBJ2-7; 11 nucleotides match TRBD2. With the DNA end fitting TRBJ2-5 better, the J assignment may be wrong. In nucleotides, the CDR3 is TGCGCCAGCAGCATCGGGACTAGCGGCTACCAAGAGACCCAGTACTTC. Translation gives CASSIGTSGYQETQYF.